Listed below are T cell receptor beta chains from one sample, sequenced in a study of blood T cell repertoires in COVID-19. Repertoires were generated with immunoSEQ multiplex PCR, while TCRdb's copy carries only in-frame clones and drops some. Among about 200,000 clones listed, around 84% were seen once. Source material: peripheral blood. The source of these receptors is a woman of 80 years or more with acute or convalescent COVID-19. The CDR3 runs from the conserved cysteine through the conserved F or W. The D gene is left open where the match is weak. Clone size is stated in some rows and not others, as once, few, many or a class when expanded.

J gene | clone size | D gene | V gene | CDR3 DNA | CDR3 protein
TRBJ2-7 | NA | NA | TRBV28 | TGTGCCAGCAGTTCCAACTACGAGCAGTACTTC | CASSSNYEQYF
TRBJ2-7 | NA | TRBD2 | TRBV12-3/TRBV12-4 | TGTGCCACCACAGCCGGGGGGGTGGAGCAGTACTTC | CATTAGGVEQYF
TRBJ1-5 | NA | NA | TRBV7-2 | TGTGCCAGCAGCTTAACAGATACGAGCAATCAGCCCCAGCATTTT | CASSLTDTSNQPQHF
TRBJ2-5 | NA | TRBD1 | TRBV5-5 | TGTGCCAGCAGCTCCTACAGGGGGAGCCAAGAGACCCAGTACTTC | CASSSYRGSQETQYF
TRBJ2-2 | NA | NA | TRBV13 | TGTGCCAGCAGCGTCAGGATTACTCTTCGAACCGGGGAGCTGTTTTTT | CASSVRITLRTGELFF
TRBJ1-2 | NA | NA | TRBV10-2 | TGCGCCAGCAGTTCCGGGACATCTAACTATGGCTACACCTTC | CASSSGTSNYGYTF
TRBJ2-3 | NA | NA | TRBV9 | TGTGCCAGCAGCCCCAGCTTGGAGAAAATAAATACGCAGTATTTT | CASSPSLEKINTQYF
TRBJ2-7 | NA | NA | TRBV18 | TGTGCCAGCTCACCTTCAGAGGGCTACGAGCAGTACTTC | CASSPSEGYEQYF
TRBJ2-1 | NA | TRBD2 | TRBV9 | TGTGCCAGCAGCAGGGCTAGCGGGGGGAGCTCCTACAATGAGCAGTTCTTC | CASSRASGGSSYNEQFF
TRBJ1-1 | few | NA | TRBV7-2 | TGTGCCAGCAGCCCCGAGTCAGGGAACACTGAAGCTTTCTTT | CASSPESGNTEAFF
TRBJ1-2 | NA | TRBD1 | TRBV2 | TGTGCCAGCAGTTTGACAGGGGGTCTCTATGGCTACACCTTC | CASSLTGGLYGYTF
TRBJ2-5 | NA | NA | TRBV11-2 | TGTGCCAGCAGCCCGGGGGAGGCAGAGACCCAGTACTTC | CASSPGEAETQYF
TRBJ1-4 | NA | TRBD1 | TRBV2 | TGTGCCAGCATGAGGACAGGGGCAACTAATGAAAAACTGTTTTTT | CASMRTGATNEKLFF
TRBJ2-1 | once | TRBD2 | TRBV18 | TGTGCCAGCTCACCACCGGGACTAGCATTGGGCAATGAGCAGTTCTTC | CASSPPGLALGNEQFF
TRBJ2-2 | once | TRBD2 | TRBV3-1/TRBV3-2 | TGTGCCAGCAGCCATACTACGGGAGGAACGAACACCGGGGAGCTGTTTTTT | CASSHTTGGTNTGELFF
TRBJ1-5 | NA | TRBD1 | TRBV2 | TGTGCCAGCAGCTCCTATTACGGGACAGGGAGCCAGCCCCAGCATTTT | CASSSYYGTGSQPQHF
TRBJ2-2 | NA | NA | TRBV2 | TGTGCCAGCAGTGTAGTCAGGGCAGGAACCGGGGAGCTGTTTTTT | CASSVVRAGTGELFF
TRBJ2-7 | NA | NA | TRBV19 | TGTGCCAGTCGAGTATCTGGGACACCCGCCTACGAGCAGTACTTC | CASRVSGTPAYEQYF
TRBJ1-2 | NA | NA | TRBV5-6 | TGTGCCAGCAGCTTGGCCGAGAGGCGGAGCTATGGCTACACCTTC | CASSLAERRSYGYTF
TRBJ1-6 | NA | NA | TRBV7-6 | TGTGCCAGCAGCTTATGGGGCTCACCCCTCCACTTT | CASSLWGSPLHF
TRBJ1-4 | NA | NA | TRBV28 | TGTGCCAGCAGTTTGCCCCTCGGGAATAATGAAAAACTGTTTTTT | CASSLPLGNNEKLFF
TRBJ2-5 | NA | NA | TRBV6-5 | TGTGCCAGCAGTTACTCGTACAGGCAAGAGACCCAGTACTTC | CASSYSYRQETQYF
TRBJ2-3 | NA | TRBD2 | TRBV27 | TGTGCCAGCAGTATAGCGGGAGGGCAAACAGATACGCAGTATTTT | CASSIAGGQTDTQYF
TRBJ1-2 | NA | TRBD1 | TRBV4-3 | TGCGCCAGCAGCCCCTCCACACAGGGGAACTATGGCTACACCTTC | CASSPSTQGNYGYTF
TRBJ2-7 | once | TRBD2 | TRBV7-2 | TGTGCCAGCAGCTTAGTAGGGATGTCAGGACTAGCGGGAGCATACGAGCAGTACTTC | CASSLVGMSGLAGAYEQYF
TRBJ1-2 | NA | NA | TRBV7-9 | TGTGCCAGCAGCTTGCCAGCGAGGGGCTACACCTTC | CASSLPARGYTF
TRBJ1-5 | NA | NA | TRBV7-9 | TGTGCCAGCAGCTTACTCTCGAATCAGCCCCAGCATTTT | CASSLLSNQPQHF
TRBJ1-1 | NA | TRBD1 | TRBV3-1/TRBV3-2 | TGTGCCAGCTCCCACAGGGGTATGAACACTGAAGCTTTCTTT | CASSHRGMNTEAFF
TRBJ2-5 | NA | TRBD1 | TRBV5-1 | TGCGCCAGCAGCAGGGACAGGGTGGAGACCCAGTACTTC | CASSRDRVETQYF
TRBJ1-2 | few | NA | TRBV9 | TGTGCCAGCAGCGTAAGGGACACCAACTATGGCTACACCTTC | CASSVRDTNYGYTF
TRBJ2-1 | NA | NA | TRBV29-1 | TGCAGCGTTGAAGGGGTTGGCAAGGCGGGTAAAAAGTATGAGCAGTTCTTC | CSVEGVGKAGKKYEQFF
TRBJ1-1 | once | TRBD1 | TRBV6-6 | TGTGCCAGCAGCCGAATACAGGGACAGGGAGAAGCTTTCTTT | CASSRIQGQGEAFF
TRBJ1-4 | NA | NA | TRBV28 | TGTGCCAGCGCCTCGGGGGGGGGTGAAAAACTGTTTTTT | CASASGGGEKLFF
TRBJ2-3 | NA | TRBD2 | TRBV5-4 | TGTGCCAGCAGCTTGGGGAATAGCGGGGCCTTAGATACGCAGTATTTT | CASSLGNSGALDTQYF
TRBJ2-7 | NA | NA | TRBV29-1 | TGCAGCGCCAAAGGGACATACTACGAGCAGTACTTC | CSAKGTYYEQYF
TRBJ1-1 | NA | NA | TRBV19 | TGTGCCAGTAGTAAGGGAGACCGACCGCCCTCCGAAGCTTTCTTT | CASSKGDRPPSEAFF
TRBJ1-2 | NA | TRBD1 | TRBV27 | TGTGCCAGCAGTTCGCCGGGACAGGGCTATGGCTACACCTTC | CASSSPGQGYGYTF
TRBJ2-1 | NA | TRBD2 | TRBV19 | TGTGCCAGTAGTATAGCAGCAGCGGGAGGGGCAAATGAGCAGTTCTTC | CASSIAAAGGANEQFF